In this sample, the clone carrying this T cell receptor beta chain turned up a few times. Its specificity is not known. MiXCR, applied by TCRdb to the RT-PCR reads, yields one record per CDR3 protein. This table has 450,000 to 500,000 distinct CDR3 sequences, approximately 10% appearing once. This record comes from a study of response to subunit inactivated influenza vaccine. Study-wide findings and caveats: There was a suggestion from the authors that each seasonal influenza vaccination recruits few new T cells.

The sample in question was PBMCs from blood, obtained roughly 47 days after vaccination. The sequence came from a man aged 45-65 years who received an inactivated influenza vaccine.

The CDR3 sequence: CATSGSGQGARNEQFF. The CDR3 nucleotides are TGTGCCACCAGTGGGAGTGGACAGGGGGCGCGTAATGAGCAGTTCTTC. The gene calls are TRBV24-1 and TRBJ2-1; 11 bases align to TRBD1. The V gene's germline CDR1 is KGHDR and CDR2 SFDVKD. Unmatched junction bases numbered 9, after V lost 5 bases and J lost 7 bases. CDR3 length: 16 amino acids.